The 28 T cell receptor beta chains below all came from one sample that was sequenced in a study of a mutant IDH1 vaccine in newly diagnosed glioma. Using immunoSEQ multiplex PCR, the repertoire was profiled, and TCRdb retains in-frame clones only, with some absent. The sample has tens of thousands of clones, 55% to 75% seen once; the top ten hold around 10%. What these receptors recognize is not known. The time point: week 11, during vaccination. Mutant IDH1 20-mer peptide, at 300 ug, made up each vaccine dose, with topical imiquimod. The sample in question was peripheral blood mononuclear cells (PBMCs), obtained from a glioma patient whose treatment included an IDH1 peptide vaccine. These receptor sequences come from a man between 18 and 35 years old with glioma. Some clones in this sample may be carry-over from other donors' samples.

The chain joins TRBV14 to TRBJ2-5; D gene uncertain. Germline CDR1 SGHDN, CDR2 FVKESK. This CDR3 has 15 residues. V was shortened by 1 base and J by 5 bases, with 14 bases between the two germline ends. CDR3 coding DNA: TGTGCCAGCAGCCAAGTACGCCTTCTTTTCGAGACCCAGTACTTC. This sequence encodes CASSQVRLLFETQYF.

The V gene is TRBV19, the J gene TRBJ2-7; 7 bases line up with TRBD1. CDR1 and CDR2 from the germline V gene are LNHDA and SQIVND (reference sequence). Trimming cost V 8 bases and J 3 bases; bases outside gene matches: 10. This CDR3 has 14 residues. CDR3 in DNA: TGTGCCAGTTCTGGGATGGGACAGAACTACGAGCAGTACTTC. This sequence encodes CASSGMGQNYEQYF.

This clone was recorded once. The chain recombines TRBV4-3 with TRBJ1-3, with D maybe TRBD1 (6 bases). Germline CDR1 is LGHNA and CDR2 is YSLEER. This CDR3 contains 17 residues. Trimming cost V 3 bases and J 3 bases, with 18 bases left between them. The chain's CDR3 is CASSHQRGGASGNTIYF. The DNA for the CDR3 is TGCGCCAGCAGCCACCAAAGGGGGGGTGCTAGTGGAAACACCATATATTTT.

This clone appeared once. This chain connects TRBV5-1 to TRBJ2-7, with 7 bases fitting TRBD2. Germline V gives CDR1 SGHRS, CDR2 YFSETQ. The CDR3 totals 12 residues. With 4 bases clipped from V and 3 bases from J, the junction kept 1 base outside the gene matches. CDR3 region: CASSRTSYEQYF. The DNA for the CDR3 is TGCGCCAGCAGCCGGACTAGCTACGAGCAGTACTTC.

The chain joins TRBV9 to TRBJ2-6, with no clear D. The V and J ends lost 1 base and 0 bases respectively, with 5 bases between them. This CDR3 spans 15 amino acids. The germline V gene encodes CDR1 SGDLS and CDR2 YYNGEE. CDR3 DNA: TGTGCCAGCAGCGTATCGTACTCTGGGGCCAACGTCCTGACTTTC. Translated: CASSVSYSGANVLTF. Variable domain in full (rest from reference TRBV9 and TRBJ2-6): DSGVTQTPKHLITATGQRVTLRCSPRSGDLSVYWYQQSLDQGLQFLIQYYNGEERAKGNILERFSAQQFPDLHSELNLSSLELGDSALYFCASSVSYSGANVLTFGAGSRLTVL.

The chain has TRBV6-5 and TRBJ1-2; TRBD1 might be the D (6 bases). Germline CDR1 MNHEY, CDR2 SVGAGI. Trimming took off 0 bases at V and 4 bases at J, with 12 bases between the two ends. The CDR3 extends over 15 amino acids. The CDR3 region has the DNA TGTGCCAGCAGTTACTCAGGGGGGGAGGGCTATGGCTACACCTTC. Translated: CASSYSGGEGYGYTF.

The CDR3 loop is CASSSDRNYGYTF. DNA of the CDR3: TGTGCCAGCAGTTCCGATCGAAACTATGGCTACACCTTC. V usage is TRBV25-1 and J usage is TRBJ1-2; D is ambiguous. CDR3 length: 13 amino acids. V was pared by 5 bases and J by 2 bases, with 9 bases between. Per the germline V gene, CDR1 is MGHDK and CDR2 is SYGVNS.

This chain joins TRBV6-5 and TRBJ2-5; TRBD1 matches 10 bases. Per germline, CDR1 MNHEY and CDR2 SVGAGI. The CDR3 has 13 amino acids. The V segment lost 0 bases and the J segment 10 bases; nucleotides outside the gene matches: 2. The CDR3 reads CASSYSGQGYQYF. In DNA form, the CDR3 reads TGTGCCAGCAGTTACTCGGGACAGGGGTACCAGTACTTC.

The gene calls are TRBV28 and TRBJ1-1, with D unresolved. Trimming removed 2 bases at V and 7 bases at J, with 14 bases between. This CDR3 spans 14 amino acids. Germline V CDR1 and CDR2: MDHEN, SYDVKM. The CDR3 DNA reads as TGTGCCAGCAGTTTAAGGCCCCCCCGGGGTGAAGCTTTCTTT. This encodes CASSLRPPRGEAFF.

The chain joins TRBV5-1 to TRBJ2-2; 10 bases line up with TRBD2. The germline CDR1 and CDR2 sequences are SGHRS and YFSETQ. The CDR3 is 16 residues long. The V segment lost 2 bases and the J segment 5 bases; nucleotides outside the gene matches: 6. Written as DNA, the CDR3 is TGCGCCAGCAGCTTCGCTAGCGGGAGAGGAACCGGGGAGCTGTTTTTT. Translation: CASSFASGRGTGELFF.

This clone was seen a single time. One junction end does not reproduce the germline sequence, and a read error may be involved. V is TRBV7-7 and J is TRBJ2-5; D is ambiguous. CDR1 is SSHAT, CDR2 FNYEAQ, per germline (reference sequence). This CDR3 region has 14 residues. The CDR3 sequence is CASSSHGYQETQYF. The CDR3 region has the DNA TGTGCTAGCAGTTCTCACGGTTATCAAGAGACCCAGTACTTC.

CDR3 sequence reads: CASSVEEGARYGYTF. CDR3 DNA: TGTGCCAGCAGCGTAGAAGAGGGGGCACGCTATGGCTACACCTTC. This chain links TRBV9 with TRBJ1-2, with TRBD1 identical over 7 bases. This CDR3 spans 15 amino acids. CDR1 and CDR2 (germline): SGDLS, YYNGEE. V shed 0 bases, J shed 4 bases, and the junction held 6 bases outside the gene matches.

A note on this clone: One end of the junction varies from germline; a read error may be responsible. V gene TRBV10-3 combines with J gene TRBJ1-5; D not resolved. There are 12 residues in the CDR3. The germline gives CDR1 ENHRY, CDR2 SYGVKD. Here the CDR3 reads CAISPPNEPQHF. The CDR3 DNA sequence: TGTGCCATCTCCCCCCCCAATGAGCCCCAGCATTTT.

This clone has a single count. V is TRBV5-3 and J is TRBJ1-6, with D unresolved. TRBV5-3 is annotated as an ORF whose role is uncertain. The CDR3 contains 16 residues. Trimming left V 3 bases short and J 9 bases short, with 19 bases between. CDR3 bases: TGTGCCAGAAGCTGTCCACAGAAAACCGGAGGTTCACCCCTCCACTTT. Its protein product is CARSCPQKTGGSPLHF.

The table lists this clone with a few counts. One junction end disagrees with the germline gene, perhaps due to a read error. V is TRBV9 and J is TRBJ1-1; D uncertain. This CDR3 spans 12 amino acids. Per germline, CDR1 SGDLS and CDR2 YYNGEE. The CDR3 protein is CASSVDDFEAFF. CDR3 nucleotide sequence: TGTGCCAGCAGCGTAGATGACTTTGAAGCTTTTTTT. The variable domain in full, completed from reference TRBV9 and TRBJ1-1, reads DSGVTQTPKHLITATGQRVTLRCSPRSGDLSVYWYQQSLDQGLQFLIQYYNGEERAKGNILERFSAQQFPDLHSELNLSSLELGDSALYFCASSVDDFEAFFGQGTRLTVV.

The V call is TRBV5-6, the J call TRBJ1-2; D not resolved. The CDR3 is made up of 13 amino acids. Per the germline V gene, CDR1 is SGHDT and CDR2 is YYEEEE. V was shortened by 5 bases and J by 7 bases, with 15 bases between the two germline ends. CDR3 sequence: CASRLMVMGGYTF. The CDR3 coding sequence is TGTGCCAGCAGACTAATGGTTATGGGTGGCTACACCTTC. Together with reference TRBV5-6 and TRBJ1-2, the CDR3 gives the full variable domain: DAGVTQSPTHLIKTRGQQVTLRCSPKSGHDTVSWYQQALGQGPQFIFQYYEEEERQRGNFPDRFSGHQFPNYSSELNVNALLLGDSALYLCASRLMVMGGYTFGSGTRLTVV.

This chain links TRBV19 with TRBJ2-3; TRBD2 aligns across 8 bases. Trimming at V came to 6 bases and at J to 1 base, leaving 6 bases not matched to a gene. The CDR3 has 15 residues. Per germline, CDR1 LNHDA and CDR2 SQIVND (reference sequence). The CDR3 loop is CASRPSGGGTDTQYF. The CDR3 region has the DNA TGTGCCAGTAGGCCTTCGGGGGGGGGCACAGATACGCAGTATTTT.

The chain recombines TRBV29-1 with TRBJ1-2; the D is unclear. Germline CDR1 SQVTM, CDR2 ANQGSEA. The CDR3 has 12 amino acids. Trimming removed 8 bases from V and 7 bases from J, with 17 bases in between. CDR3 bases: TGCAGCTCTAGGGATTCTCGTTTTGGCTACACCTTC. Translation gives CSSRDSRFGYTF.

The V gene is TRBV19, the J gene TRBJ1-1; tentatively, D is TRBD1 (6 bases). The germline V and J ends were trimmed by 5 bases and 3 bases, with 22 bases remaining between them. The germline gives CDR1 LNHDA, CDR2 SQIVND (reference sequence). This CDR3 is 17 amino acids long. CDR3 region: CASSLVPPATGYTEAFF. As DNA, the CDR3 is TGTGCCAGTAGTCTTGTCCCCCCCGCGACAGGATACACTGAAGCTTTCTTT.

This clone was counted a few times. The DNA for the CDR3 is TGTGCCAGCAGCTATACTACCGGGACAGAAAACACCATATATTTT. Protein sequence: CASSYTTGTENTIYF. This rearrangement joins TRBV11-2 to TRBJ1-3; 7 bases are shared with TRBD1. The CDR3 is made up of 15 amino acids. The trim removed 4 bases at V and 6 bases at J, leaving 9 bases unmatched. Germline lookup yields CDR1 SGHAT and CDR2 FQNNGV. Complete variable domain (other parts from reference TRBV11-2 and TRBJ1-3): EAGVAQSPRYKIIEKRQSVAFWCNPISGHATLYWYQQILGQGPKLLIQFQNNGVVDDSQLPKDRFSAERLKGVDSTLKIQPAKLEDSAVYLCASSYTTGTENTIYFGEGSWLTVV.

The rearrangement uses TRBV5-1 and TRBJ1-3; D is uncertain. V lost 0 bases to trimming and J lost 0 bases, with 7 bases between them. The CDR3 is made up of 15 amino acids. Germline values: CDR1 SGHRS, CDR2 YFSETQ. CDR3 sequence: CASSLEASSGNTIYF. CDR3 coding DNA: TGCGCCAGCAGCTTGGAAGCTAGCTCTGGAAACACCATATATTTT.

This rearrangement joins TRBV30 to TRBJ1-1; 8 bases fit TRBD1. Trimming removed 5 bases from V and 5 bases from J; junction bases left unmatched: 7. This CDR3 spans 13 amino acids. Germline loops: CDR1 GTSNPN, CDR2 SVGIG (reference sequence). DNA of the CDR3: TGTGCCTGGGGGGGACAGGCGGGGACTGAAGCTTTCTTT. Its translation: CAWGGQAGTEAFF.

V is TRBV27 and J is TRBJ2-1; no clear D. The V end was cut by 8 bases, the J end by 0 bases, with 20 bases between. Germline values: CDR1 MNHEY, CDR2 SMNVEV (reference sequence). This CDR3 has 17 amino acids. CDR3 nucleotides: TGTGCCAGCCACTCCCCCGCCGGGCTGAGCTCCTACAATGAGCAGTTCTTC. Its protein is CASHSPAGLSSYNEQFF.

The chain uses TRBV10-3 and TRBJ2-7; no reliable D call. Deletions cut 4 bases from V and 2 bases from J, with 3 bases between. The CDR3 spans 11 residues. The germline V gene has CDR1 ENHRY and CDR2 SYGVKD. The CDR3 sequence is CAISGTYEQYF. The CDR3 nucleotides are TGTGCCATCAGTGGTACCTACGAGCAGTACTTC.

This rearrangement joins TRBV7-2 to TRBJ2-7, with D maybe TRBD2 (5 bases). The CDR3 sequence is 18 residues long. Trimming took off 1 base at V and 0 bases at J, with 19 bases between the two ends. Germline CDR1 reads SGHTA; CDR2 reads FQGNSA. CDR3 in amino acids: CASSLEKYGLLSSYEQYF. In nucleotides, the CDR3 is TGTGCCAGCAGCTTAGAAAAATACGGACTGCTAAGCTCCTACGAGCAGTACTTC.

The chain combines TRBV6-1 with TRBJ2-1; D may be TRBD2 (6 bases). The CDR3 has 15 amino acids. Germline V lookup: CDR1 MNHNS, CDR2 SASEGT. Trimming took off 2 bases at V and 0 bases at J, with 8 bases between the two ends. The CDR3 loop reads CASSESGGSYNEQFF. In DNA, the CDR3 is TGTGCCAGCAGTGAATCCGGGGGCTCCTACAATGAGCAGTTCTTC.

The V call is TRBV27, the J call TRBJ2-7, with D perhaps given as TRBD1 or TRBD2 (5 bases each). V was clipped by 11 bases and J by 4 bases, with 18 bases between them. CDR1 and CDR2 (germline): MNHEY, SMNVEV (reference sequence). The CDR3 runs to 13 residues. In DNA, the CDR3 is TGTGCCTCCCGGGGCGAACCTATTTACGAGCAGTACTTC. It is translated as CASRGEPIYEQYF.

The chain carries TRBV27 and TRBJ1-2, with D perhaps matching TRBD1 (6 bases). The CDR3 has 13 amino acids. Germline loops: CDR1 MNHEY, CDR2 SMNVEV (reference sequence). The V end lost 5 bases, the J end lost 2 bases, and 9 bases lay between the germline ends. CDR3 in DNA: TGTGCCAGCAGTCCCACAGGGAACTATGGCTACACCTTC. This codes for CASSPTGNYGYTF.